The sequence of this TCR beta chain was determined in a study of shared clonotypes between healthy human individuals. At the level of the study: Each donor's CD4 naive and CD4 memory cells filled three plates apiece, CD8 naive two, and CD8 memory one.

Donors had no recently reported acute infections or vaccinations and were HIV-negative. Each cell subset's genomic DNA was divided evenly among several immunoSEQ plates. Original handling: Owing to the provision of junction-only sequences devoid of quality scores by immunoSEQ, filtering differed. This table comes from immunoSEQ multiplex PCR, and its TCRdb copy is limited to in-frame clones, with some not included. Clone size and the V and J calls come from that table; the DNA yielded D and trimming. The repertoire holds around 370,000 clones, with 96% as singletons. The germline CDR1 and CDR2 sequences are LNHDA and SQIVND (reference sequence). This CDR3 contains 13 residues. V was pared by 2 bases and J by 6 bases, with 11 bases between.

This clonotype was obtained from a man younger than 40 in good health. The V gene is TRBV19, the J gene TRBJ2-7; tentatively, D is TRBD2 (6 bases). Sequencing used memory CD8+ T cells sorted from blood. The subset denotes: CD45RO+ cells pooled with CCR7-negative TemRA cells. This CDR3 reads CASSINRGGEQYF. The CDR3, as DNA: TGTGCCAGTAGTATAAATCGGGGAGGCGAGCAGTACTTC. The entire variable domain, with the rest obtained from reference TRBV19 and TRBJ2-7, is as follows: DGGITQSPKYLFRKEGQNVTLSCEQNLNHDAMYWYRQDPGQGLRLIYYSQIVNDFQKGDIAEGYSVSREKKESFPLTVTSAQKNPTAFYLCASSINRGGEQYFGPGTRLTVT.